A selection of T cell receptor beta chains follows, all from one sample in a study of shared clonotypes between healthy human individuals. Sequencing was performed with immunoSEQ multiplex PCR; in TCRdb, only in-frame clones are kept and a portion is missing. The data show some 2,100,000 clones, approximately 96% seen once. Sequences were obtained from naive CD4+ T cells sorted from blood. The source is a man aged 18 to 29 in good health. Each CDR3 is given with its conserved first and last residue. A D gene is named only where the DNA matches it firmly. Expanded clones are given a class, and other clones once, few, many or no size at all.

cdr3_aa: CASKNQQDTDTQYF
v_call: TRBV5-1
d_call: .
clone_size: .
j_call: TRBJ2-3

cdr3_aa: CASSQSRVFHEQYF
v_call: TRBV4-1
d_call: .
clone_size: .
j_call: TRBJ2-7

cdr3_aa: CASSADEGFYGYTF
v_call: TRBV6-1
d_call: .
clone_size: once
j_call: TRBJ1-2

cdr3_aa: CASSSTRLAGGPRETQYF
v_call: TRBV28
d_call: TRBD2
clone_size: .
j_call: TRBJ2-5

cdr3_aa: CASSYGVDRANTEAFF
v_call: TRBV6-6
d_call: TRBD1
clone_size: .
j_call: TRBJ1-1

cdr3_aa: CASSWRQGANTEAFF
v_call: TRBV7-9
d_call: TRBD1
clone_size: .
j_call: TRBJ1-1

cdr3_aa: CASSLVTNLNSNQPQHF
v_call: TRBV7-8
d_call: .
clone_size: .
j_call: TRBJ1-5

cdr3_aa: CARRASGADTQYF
v_call: TRBV2
d_call: TRBD2
clone_size: .
j_call: TRBJ2-3

cdr3_aa: CASSEGGAVNTIYF
v_call: TRBV6-1
d_call: .
clone_size: .
j_call: TRBJ1-3

cdr3_aa: CASSLSWTGDYEQYF
v_call: TRBV5-1
d_call: TRBD1
clone_size: once
j_call: TRBJ2-7

cdr3_aa: CAWSRLAGGSGEFF
v_call: TRBV30
d_call: TRBD2
clone_size: .
j_call: TRBJ2-1

cdr3_aa: CASSVTPNTGELFF
v_call: TRBV19
d_call: .
clone_size: .
j_call: TRBJ2-2

cdr3_aa: CASSLWTLSYTGELFF
v_call: TRBV5-6
d_call: .
clone_size: .
j_call: TRBJ2-2

cdr3_aa: CSVVWVTEAFF
v_call: TRBV29-1
d_call: .
clone_size: .
j_call: TRBJ1-1

cdr3_aa: CASSLWSTDTQYF
v_call: TRBV5-4
d_call: .
clone_size: .
j_call: TRBJ2-3

cdr3_aa: CASSEGSAYNEQFF
v_call: TRBV2
d_call: .
clone_size: .
j_call: TRBJ2-1

cdr3_aa: CASSSVQAQDEKLFF
v_call: TRBV19
d_call: .
clone_size: .
j_call: TRBJ1-4

cdr3_aa: CAITPFGRGHTDTQYF
v_call: TRBV10-3
d_call: .
clone_size: .
j_call: TRBJ2-3

cdr3_aa: CASSFRSLHEQYF
v_call: TRBV7-9
d_call: .
clone_size: .
j_call: TRBJ2-7

cdr3_aa: CASSSRISADYNEQFF
v_call: TRBV5-4
d_call: .
clone_size: .
j_call: TRBJ2-1

cdr3_aa: CASRTANTGELFF
v_call: TRBV10-3
d_call: .
clone_size: .
j_call: TRBJ2-2

cdr3_aa: CASSLAGTGATF
v_call: TRBV5-8
d_call: .
clone_size: .
j_call: TRBJ1-2

cdr3_aa: CASSLGRVYGYTF
v_call: TRBV7-2
d_call: .
clone_size: .
j_call: TRBJ1-2

cdr3_aa: CSAAPGPQETQYF
v_call: TRBV29-1
d_call: .
clone_size: .
j_call: TRBJ2-5

cdr3_aa: CASSLRLADTQYF
v_call: TRBV14
d_call: .
clone_size: .
j_call: TRBJ2-3

cdr3_aa: CASSPQSVEKLFF
v_call: TRBV7-9
d_call: .
clone_size: .
j_call: TRBJ1-4

cdr3_aa: CASTAGTSGTNEQFF
v_call: TRBV19
d_call: TRBD2
clone_size: .
j_call: TRBJ2-1

cdr3_aa: CASSYSRDEQFF
v_call: TRBV6-6
d_call: .
clone_size: few
j_call: TRBJ2-1

cdr3_aa: CASSHPDRGEKLFF
v_call: TRBV4-1
d_call: TRBD1
clone_size: once
j_call: TRBJ1-4

cdr3_aa: CASSLRAGNYEQYF
v_call: TRBV28
d_call: .
clone_size: .
j_call: TRBJ2-7

cdr3_aa: CASSPPAGRAQETQYF
v_call: TRBV5-1
d_call: .
clone_size: .
j_call: TRBJ2-5

cdr3_aa: CSVRTGAGQGYTF
v_call: TRBV29-1
d_call: TRBD1
clone_size: few
j_call: TRBJ1-2

cdr3_aa: CASSPLQSVEQPQHF
v_call: TRBV18
d_call: .
clone_size: .
j_call: TRBJ1-5

cdr3_aa: CASSPPVGGGGTDTQYF
v_call: TRBV25-1
d_call: .
clone_size: .
j_call: TRBJ2-3

cdr3_aa: CASRGNSYEQYF
v_call: TRBV6-6
d_call: .
clone_size: .
j_call: TRBJ2-7

cdr3_aa: CASSLLAEGADTQYF
v_call: TRBV7-2
d_call: .
clone_size: .
j_call: TRBJ2-3

cdr3_aa: CASSGTSGIETQYF
v_call: TRBV25-1
d_call: TRBD2
clone_size: .
j_call: TRBJ2-5

cdr3_aa: CASSLRAGGGQETQYF
v_call: TRBV7-7
d_call: TRBD2
clone_size: .
j_call: TRBJ2-5

cdr3_aa: CASKRDFYNEQFF
v_call: TRBV6-1
d_call: .
clone_size: once
j_call: TRBJ2-1

cdr3_aa: CASSQEERGVYEQYF
v_call: TRBV4-2
d_call: TRBD2
clone_size: once
j_call: TRBJ2-7

cdr3_aa: CASSLPGLQGRLQPQHF
v_call: TRBV19
d_call: .
clone_size: .
j_call: TRBJ1-5

cdr3_aa: CASSWELGAGKGTQYF
v_call: TRBV5-1
d_call: .
clone_size: .
j_call: TRBJ2-5

cdr3_aa: CASSAEWATDTQYF
v_call: TRBV11-2
d_call: .
clone_size: once
j_call: TRBJ2-3

cdr3_aa: CASSIEGGPWDTQYF
v_call: TRBV19
d_call: TRBD2
clone_size: .
j_call: TRBJ2-3

cdr3_aa: CASSAGALLYEQYF
v_call: TRBV18
d_call: TRBD2
clone_size: .
j_call: TRBJ2-7

cdr3_aa: CASRDRGQETQYF
v_call: TRBV28
d_call: TRBD1
clone_size: .
j_call: TRBJ2-5

cdr3_aa: CAWSVTNTIYF
v_call: TRBV30
d_call: .
clone_size: .
j_call: TRBJ1-3

cdr3_aa: CASSYSALGGNTIYF
v_call: TRBV6-6
d_call: .
clone_size: .
j_call: TRBJ1-3

cdr3_aa: CASRLVNEQFF
v_call: TRBV19
d_call: .
clone_size: .
j_call: TRBJ2-1

cdr3_aa: CASSSSGTSGGIGTDTQYF
v_call: TRBV11-2
d_call: TRBD2
clone_size: .
j_call: TRBJ2-3